This is a list of T cell receptor beta chains from one sample in a study of T cells expressing NK-cell markers. TCRdb re-analyzed the 5' RACE reads; it lists each CDR3 protein once, without DNA. The sample spans 300,000 to 450,000 distinct CDR3 sequences; the ten largest clones claim roughly 5.2%. Sequences were obtained from blood T cells: a sorted CD56 or NKG2C T cell subset, CD4+ or CD8+ T cells, or bulk PBMC T cells (not recorded which). Every receptor here comes from a man aged 18 to 69 in good health. Each CDR3 is given with its conserved first and last residue. The order of the fields is J gene, V gene, CDR3 length, CDR3 protein.

j_call: TRBJ2-1; v_call: TRBV2; cdr3_length: 14; cdr3_aa: CARSRQGSYNEQFF
j_call: TRBJ2-7; v_call: TRBV28; cdr3_length: 13; cdr3_aa: CACGRSGTHEQYF
j_call: TRBJ2-7; v_call: TRBV15; cdr3_length: 13; cdr3_aa: CATSRQENYEQYF
j_call: TRBJ2-1; v_call: TRBV12-3/TRBV12-4; cdr3_length: 16; cdr3_aa: CASNRVAGESYNEQFF
j_call: TRBJ2-5; v_call: TRBV11-1; cdr3_length: 15; cdr3_aa: CASSPGDTEGETQYF
j_call: TRBJ2-3; v_call: TRBV3-1; cdr3_length: 17; cdr3_aa: CASSRRGAGAGTDTQYF
j_call: TRBJ2-5; v_call: TRBV7-9; cdr3_length: 15; cdr3_aa: CASSGRGLESETQYF
j_call: TRBJ1-2; v_call: TRBV15; cdr3_length: 16; cdr3_aa: CATSRERAGGIYGYTF
j_call: TRBJ2-7; v_call: TRBV28; cdr3_length: 11; cdr3_aa: CASRGQGAEYF
j_call: TRBJ2-3; v_call: TRBV19; cdr3_length: 16; cdr3_aa: CASSRDRGGRTDTQYF
j_call: TRBJ1-2; v_call: TRBV4-2; cdr3_length: 14; cdr3_aa: CASSQVEVNYGYTF
j_call: TRBJ2-5; v_call: TRBV2; cdr3_length: 14; cdr3_aa: CASSAPGLEKTQYF
j_call: TRBJ2-2; v_call: TRBV7-9; cdr3_length: 15; cdr3_aa: CASSLGGGRTGELFF
j_call: TRBJ1-5; v_call: TRBV6-1; cdr3_length: 15; cdr3_aa: CASSEDRGPNQPQHF
j_call: TRBJ2-7; v_call: TRBV20-1; cdr3_length: 11; cdr3_aa: CSATGVREQYF
j_call: TRBJ1-5; v_call: TRBV11-2; cdr3_length: 18; cdr3_aa: CASSLVGTGGSSNQPQHF
j_call: TRBJ1-5; v_call: TRBV6-2/TRBV6-3; cdr3_length: 15; cdr3_aa: CASSLRTGPYQPQHF
j_call: TRBJ1-1; v_call: TRBV7-9; cdr3_length: 15; cdr3_aa: CASSSTGITNTEAFF
j_call: TRBJ2-3; v_call: TRBV18; cdr3_length: 14; cdr3_aa: CASSPPRQTDTQYF
j_call: TRBJ2-7; v_call: TRBV2; cdr3_length: 15; cdr3_aa: CASRPTRDRGDEQYF
j_call: TRBJ2-7; v_call: TRBV6-2/TRBV6-3; cdr3_length: 14; cdr3_aa: CASKRTGAMSEQYF
j_call: TRBJ1-2; v_call: TRBV20-1; cdr3_length: 13; cdr3_aa: CSASKQGGYGYTF
j_call: TRBJ1-2; v_call: TRBV6-1; cdr3_length: 13; cdr3_aa: CATSRGRHYGYTF
j_call: TRBJ1-5; v_call: TRBV6-2/TRBV6-3; cdr3_length: 15; cdr3_aa: CASSRTGNSNQPQHF
j_call: TRBJ2-3; v_call: TRBV4-1; cdr3_length: 15; cdr3_aa: CASRLVPRPTDTQYF
j_call: TRBJ2-2; v_call: TRBV6-2/TRBV6-3; cdr3_length: 14; cdr3_aa: CASSWGWNTGELFF
j_call: TRBJ2-2; v_call: TRBV6-4; cdr3_length: 14; cdr3_aa: CASSIRMNTGELFF
j_call: TRBJ1-6; v_call: TRBV7-2; cdr3_length: 15; cdr3_aa: CASSPETGAASPLHF
j_call: TRBJ2-7; v_call: TRBV3-1; cdr3_length: 13; cdr3_aa: CASSQYTKGEQYF
j_call: TRBJ2-5; v_call: TRBV12-3/TRBV12-4; cdr3_length: 13; cdr3_aa: CASSFSGGETQYF
j_call: TRBJ2-7; v_call: TRBV4-1; cdr3_length: 17; cdr3_aa: CASSQDTGQGAPYEQYF
j_call: TRBJ2-5; v_call: TRBV4-2; cdr3_length: 13; cdr3_aa: CASTQDGGGTQYF
j_call: TRBJ2-1; v_call: TRBV12-5; cdr3_length: 14; cdr3_aa: CASGSQGVNNEQFF
j_call: TRBJ1-6; v_call: TRBV11-1; cdr3_length: 15; cdr3_aa: CASSLAGRGPSPLHF
j_call: TRBJ2-5; v_call: TRBV4-2; cdr3_length: 15; cdr3_aa: CASSRGTSGVETQYF
j_call: TRBJ2-1; v_call: TRBV3-1; cdr3_length: 20; cdr3_aa: CASSQDSGTSGVSSYNEQFF
j_call: TRBJ2-5; v_call: TRBV10-3; cdr3_length: 18; cdr3_aa: CATSDRLAGGTGQETQYF
j_call: TRBJ1-2; v_call: TRBV12-3/TRBV12-4; cdr3_length: 14; cdr3_aa: CASSRDRDAYGYTF
j_call: TRBJ1-1; v_call: TRBV6-6; cdr3_length: 12; cdr3_aa: CATTRTAGEAFF
j_call: TRBJ1-5; v_call: TRBV12-3/TRBV12-4; cdr3_length: 15; cdr3_aa: CASSPDIWSNQPQHF
j_call: TRBJ2-1; v_call: TRBV6-2/TRBV6-3; cdr3_length: 16; cdr3_aa: CASSFHAGDQDNEQFF
j_call: TRBJ1-1; v_call: TRBV5-1; cdr3_length: 14; cdr3_aa: CASSQPRRSTEAFF
j_call: TRBJ1-1; v_call: TRBV2; cdr3_length: 12; cdr3_aa: CASSYHPGEAFF
j_call: TRBJ1-5; v_call: TRBV6-2/TRBV6-3; cdr3_length: 19; cdr3_aa: CASRQYTGTGSYSNQPQHF
j_call: TRBJ2-5; v_call: TRBV10-2; cdr3_length: 13; cdr3_aa: CASTPPGGKTQYF
j_call: TRBJ2-5; v_call: TRBV5-6; cdr3_length: 13; cdr3_aa: CASSLRGLAGVYF